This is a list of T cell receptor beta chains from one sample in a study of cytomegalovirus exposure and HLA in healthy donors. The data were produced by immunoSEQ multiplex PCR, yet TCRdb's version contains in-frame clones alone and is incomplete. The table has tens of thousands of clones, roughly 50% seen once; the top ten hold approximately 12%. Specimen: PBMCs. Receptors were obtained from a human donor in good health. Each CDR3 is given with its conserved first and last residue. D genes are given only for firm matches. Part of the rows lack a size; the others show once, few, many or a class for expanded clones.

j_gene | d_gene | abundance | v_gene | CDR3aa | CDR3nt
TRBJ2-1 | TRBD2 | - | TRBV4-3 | CASSQDILAGGHTVGNEQFF | TGCGCCAGCAGCCAAGATATACTAGCGGGGGGCCACACCGTAGGGAATGAGCAGTTCTTC
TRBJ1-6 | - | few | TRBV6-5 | CASSDTYNSPLHF | TGTGCCAGCAGTGATACTTATAATTCACCCCTCCACTTT
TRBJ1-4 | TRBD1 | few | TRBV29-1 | CSVQKTGVATNEKLFF | TGCAGCGTCCAAAAAACAGGGGTTGCAACTAATGAAAAACTGTTTTTT
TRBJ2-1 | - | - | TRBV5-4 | CASSRSEGNEQFF | TGTGCCAGCAGTCGCTCCGAGGGCAATGAGCAGTTCTTC
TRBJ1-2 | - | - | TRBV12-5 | CASGFRDYYGYTF | TGTGCTAGTGGTTTTAGGGACTACTATGGCTACACCTTC
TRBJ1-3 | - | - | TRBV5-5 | CASSLQGPGNTIYF | TGTGCCAGCAGCCTCCAGGGGCCTGGAAACACCATATATTTT
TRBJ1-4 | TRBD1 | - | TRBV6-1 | CASTQGAATNEKLFF | TGTGCCAGCACCCAGGGGGCTGCAACTAATGAAAAACTGTTTTTT
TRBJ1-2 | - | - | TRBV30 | CAWSPSRGGYTF | TGTGCCTGGAGTCCCTCGAGGGGGGGCTACACCTTC
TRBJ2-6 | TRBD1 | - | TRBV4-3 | CASSLTRQGRKTLANVLTF | TGCGCCAGCAGCCTGACCCGACAGGGGCGAAAAACTTTGGCCAACGTCCTGACTTTC
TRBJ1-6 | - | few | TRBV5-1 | CASSSQGPMASPLHF | TGCGCCAGCAGCTCTCAGGGCCCCATGGCTTCACCCCTCCACTTT
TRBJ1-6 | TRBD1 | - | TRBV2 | CASSPTGQLDSPLHF | TGTGCCAGCAGCCCGACAGGGCAGTTGGATTCACCCCTCCACTTT
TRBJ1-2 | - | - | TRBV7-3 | CASGAGGQMNGYTF | TGTGCCAGTGGAGCGGGTGGGCAGATGAATGGCTACACCTTC
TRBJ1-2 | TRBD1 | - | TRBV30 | CAWKFRDRGYGYTF | TGTGCCTGGAAGTTCCGGGACAGGGGATATGGCTACACCTTC
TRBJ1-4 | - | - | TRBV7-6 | CASRGVGGTSTNEKLFF | TGTGCCAGCAGGGGTGTCGGGGGGACTTCAACTAATGAAAAACTGTTTTTT
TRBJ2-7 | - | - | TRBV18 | CASSLREAEQYF | TGTGCCAGCTCACTCAGGGAGGCCGAGCAGTACTTC
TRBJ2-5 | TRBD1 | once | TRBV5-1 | CASSPRGHETQYF | TGCGCCAGCAGCCCCAGGGGGCATGAGACCCAGTACTTC
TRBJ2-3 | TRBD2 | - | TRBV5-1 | CASRRTSWADTQYF | TGCGCCAGCAGGAGGACTAGTTGGGCAGATACGCAGTATTTT
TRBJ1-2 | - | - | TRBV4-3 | CASSQDTVYGYTF | TGCGCCAGCAGCCAAGATACAGTTTATGGCTACACCTTC
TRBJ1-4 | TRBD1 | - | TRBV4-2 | CASSRDRGNEKLFF | TGTGCCAGCAGCCGGGACAGGGGGAATGAAAAACTGTTTTTT
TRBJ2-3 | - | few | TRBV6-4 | CASSDPPVQVTSTDTQYF | TGTGCCAGCAGTGACCCCCCTGTACAGGTTACTAGCACAGATACGCAGTATTTT
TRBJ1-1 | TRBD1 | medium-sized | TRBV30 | CAWSGTVMNTEAFF | TGTGCCTGGAGCGGGACAGTCATGAACACTGAAGCTTTCTTT
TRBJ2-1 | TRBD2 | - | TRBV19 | CASSRYWRGGGNEQFF | TGTGCCAGTAGTAGGTATTGGCGGGGGGGCGGTAATGAGCAGTTCTTC
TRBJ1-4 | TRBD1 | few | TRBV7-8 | CASSQGQGNEKLFF | TGTGCCAGCAGCCAGGGACAGGGGAATGAAAAACTGTTTTTT
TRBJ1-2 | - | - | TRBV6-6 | CASIKNGQGYTF | TGTGCCAGCATTAAAAATGGACAGGGCTACACCTTC
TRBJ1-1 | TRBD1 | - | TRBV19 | CASSMVRQGGTEAFF | TGTGCCAGTAGTATGGTTAGACAGGGAGGCACTGAAGCTTTCTTT
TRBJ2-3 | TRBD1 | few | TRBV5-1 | CASSLATGGTDTQYF | TGCGCCAGCAGCTTGGCTACAGGGGGCACAGATACGCAGTATTTT
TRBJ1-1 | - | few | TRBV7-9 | CASSLTQANTEAFF | TGTGCCAGCAGCTTGACCCAGGCGAACACTGAAGCTTTCTTT
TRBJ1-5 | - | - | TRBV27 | CASSSYSNQPQHF | TGTGCCAGCAGTTCCTATAGCAATCAGCCCCAGCATTTT
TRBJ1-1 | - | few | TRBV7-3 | CASSPGLNTEAFF | TGTGCCAGCAGCCCAGGTTTGAACACTGAAGCTTTCTTT
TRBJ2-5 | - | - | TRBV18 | CASSPRQKETQYF | TGTGCCAGCTCACCACGACAGAAAGAGACCCAGTACTTC
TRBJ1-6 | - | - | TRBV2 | CASNRGSSYNSPLHF | TGTGCCAGCAACCGGGGTAGTTCCTATAATTCACCCCTCCACTTT
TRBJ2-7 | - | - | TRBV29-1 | CSVEAPGGALTYEQYF | TGCAGCGTTGAAGCCCCCGGGGGAGCATTGACCTACGAGCAGTACTTC
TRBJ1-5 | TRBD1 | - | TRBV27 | CASRKQGASNQPQHF | TGTGCCAGCAGGAAACAGGGGGCAAGCAATCAGCCCCAGCATTTT
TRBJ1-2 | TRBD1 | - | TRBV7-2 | CASSSPDRGNYGYTF | TGTGCCAGCAGCTCGCCGGACAGGGGGAACTATGGCTACACCTTC
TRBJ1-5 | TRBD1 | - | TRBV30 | CAWRDDRGNQPQHF | TGTGCCTGGAGAGATGACAGGGGCAATCAGCCCCAGCATTTT
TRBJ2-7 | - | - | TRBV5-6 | CASSFWAGAEQYF | TGTGCCAGCAGCTTCTGGGCGGGGGCCGAGCAGTACTTC
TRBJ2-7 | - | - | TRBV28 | CASLKGVTHEQYF | TGTGCCAGCCTGAAAGGGGTAACCCACGAGCAGTACTTC
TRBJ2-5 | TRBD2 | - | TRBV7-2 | CASSFTGTSGKTQYF | TGTGCCAGCAGCTTTACCGGGACTAGCGGGAAGACCCAGTACTTC
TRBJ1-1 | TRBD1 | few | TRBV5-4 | CATLGDRQTEAFF | TGTGCCACCCTAGGGGACAGGCAGACTGAAGCTTTCTTT
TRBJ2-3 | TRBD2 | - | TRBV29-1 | CSGSGGSSTDTQYF | TGCAGCGGGAGCGGGGGGAGTAGCACAGATACGCAGTATTTT
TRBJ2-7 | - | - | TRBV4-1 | CASSQERGGPPYEQYF | TGCGCCAGCAGCCAAGAGAGGGGGGGGCCCCCCTACGAGCAGTACTTC
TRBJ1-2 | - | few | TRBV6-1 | CASSEHGGGYGYTF | TGTGCCAGCAGTGAACACGGGGGGGGCTATGGCTACACCTTC
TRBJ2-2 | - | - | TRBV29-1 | CSVTFRVGDTGELFF | TGCAGCGTTACCTTCAGGGTTGGAGACACCGGGGAGCTGTTTTTT
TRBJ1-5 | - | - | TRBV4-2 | CASSPNGAASNQPQHF | TGTGCCAGCAGCCCGAATGGGGCAGCTAGCAATCAGCCCCAGCATTTT
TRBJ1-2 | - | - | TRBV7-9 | CSTTGINYGYTF | TGTTCCACCACAGGGATTAACTATGGCTACACCTTC
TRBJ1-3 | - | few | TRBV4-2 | CASSIEGVENTIYF | TGTGCCAGCAGCATAGAGGGGGTAGAAAACACCATATATTTT
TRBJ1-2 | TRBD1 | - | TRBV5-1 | CASSLGQGVYGYTF | TGCGCCAGCAGCTTAGGACAGGGGGTATATGGCTACACCTTC
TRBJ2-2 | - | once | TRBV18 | CASSPQPLGQGARTGELFF | TGTGCCAGCTCACCCCAGCCCCTTGGGCAGGGCGCTCGCACCGGGGAGCTGTTTTTT